This is a list of T cell receptor beta chains from one sample in a study of radiotherapy plus CTLA-4 blockade in lung cancer. Using immunoSEQ multiplex PCR, the repertoire was profiled, and TCRdb retains in-frame clones only, with some absent. The sample consists of 30,000 to 35,000 clones, about 78% of them appearing once. The sample here was peripheral blood, taken from a patient treated with radiotherapy plus ipilimumab. These receptors were taken from a human donor with non-small cell lung cancer who had stable disease on radiotherapy plus ipilimumab. The CDR3 runs from the conserved cysteine through the conserved F or W. A D gene is named only where the DNA matches it firmly. Only part of the rows carry a size: once, few, many, or a class if the clone is expanded.

clone size	J gene	CDR3 length	D gene	V gene	CDR3 DNA	CDR3 protein
.	TRBJ2-5	14	.	TRBV28	TGTGCCAGCAGTTTAATCGGGGTTGGGGAGACCCAGTACTTC	CASSLIGVGETQYF
.	TRBJ1-6	14	TRBD1	TRBV29-1	TGCAGCGCCCGACAGGGGTTCGAGAATTCACCCCTCCACTTT	CSARQGFENSPLHF
.	TRBJ2-3	15	.	TRBV4-3	TGCGCCAGCAGCCAATTCGCAGGGCCAACAGATACGCAGTATTTT	CASSQFAGPTDTQYF
.	TRBJ2-2	14	TRBD2	TRBV6-4	TGTGCCAGCACCCGGGACTACAACACCGGGGAGCTGTTTTTT	CASTRDYNTGELFF
.	TRBJ2-1	18	.	TRBV9	TGTGCCAGCAGCGTAAACTCCGGAGTGGGGGGGCGTCTGAATGAGCAGTTCTTC	CASSVNSGVGGRLNEQFF
.	TRBJ1-6	13	TRBD1	TRBV6-5	TGTGCCAGCCATGACAGGGTAACTTCACCCCTCCACTTT	CASHDRVTSPLHF
.	TRBJ1-1	14	TRBD1	TRBV2	TGTGCCAGCGAAGCAGGGGGCGCCGGCACTGAAGCTTTCTTT	CASEAGGAGTEAFF
.	TRBJ1-1	14	.	TRBV7-2	TGTGCCAGCAGCTTAGGCGGCGTTTACACTGAAGCTTTCTTT	CASSLGGVYTEAFF
.	TRBJ1-6	16	.	TRBV18	TGTGCCAGCTCACCACAGGACACTATAAAGGGTTCACCCCTCCACTTT	CASSPQDTIKGSPLHF
.	TRBJ1-3	15	TRBD1	TRBV30	TGTGCCTGGAGTTATGGTGGAGGGGGCCTCGACACCATATATTTT	CAWSYGGGGLDTIYF
.	TRBJ2-3	17	.	TRBV9	TGTGCCAGCAGCTTACTCCCAGGAAAAACCTTCACAGATACGCAGTATTTT	CASSLLPGKTFTDTQYF
few	TRBJ2-6	17	TRBD1	TRBV7-9	TGTGCCAGCAGCCGTGTGGCCGGGACAGCTGGGGCCAACGTCCTGACTTTC	CASSRVAGTAGANVLTF
.	TRBJ1-2	11	.	TRBV5-1	TGCGCCAGCAGCTTGGGCAGTGGCTACACCTTC	CASSLGSGYTF
.	TRBJ1-2	12	.	TRBV14	TGTGCCAGCAGCTCTAACAGCTATGGCTACACCTTC	CASSSNSYGYTF
.	TRBJ2-7	13	.	TRBV29-1	TGCAGCGTTCAGACAGCGAACGTCTACGAGCAGTACTTC	CSVQTANVYEQYF
.	TRBJ1-5	13	.	TRBV7-9	TGTGCCAGCAGCTTAGGGGGGCACCAGCCCCAGCATTTT	CASSLGGHQPQHF
.	TRBJ2-1	13	.	TRBV10-1	TGCGCCAGCAGTGACCCGGGGCTCAATGAGCAGTTCTTC	CASSDPGLNEQFF
once	TRBJ2-2	16	TRBD2	TRBV13	TGTGCCAGCAGCTCCCCTAGCGGGAGAAACACCGGGGAGCTGTTTTTT	CASSSPSGRNTGELFF
.	TRBJ1-6	14	.	TRBV9	TGTGCCAGCAGCGTACTGACTGGCGGCTCACCCCTCCACTTT	CASSVLTGGSPLHF
.	TRBJ1-5	16	.	TRBV28	TGTGCCAGCAGACCCGGTCCAGGGGAGGGCAATCAGCCCCAGCATTTT	CASRPGPGEGNQPQHF
.	TRBJ1-4	11	.	TRBV11-2	TGTGCCAGCAGCCCCAATGAAAAACTGTTTTTT	CASSPNEKLFF
.	TRBJ1-5	14	.	TRBV28	TGTGCCAGCAGTTTCCGAGTATTCAATCAGCCCCAGCATTTT	CASSFRVFNQPQHF
.	TRBJ2-7	13	.	TRBV7-9	TGTGCCAGCAGGGGCGCGATGAACTACGAGCAGTACTTC	CASRGAMNYEQYF
.	TRBJ1-5	15	.	TRBV13	TGTGCCAGCAGCCTGGGAAGGGGGGTAGCTCAGCCCCAGCATTTT	CASSLGRGVAQPQHF
.	TRBJ1-6	15	TRBD1	TRBV6-5	TGTGCCAGCAGTTCCTCCGGGACAGGGAATTCACCCCTCCACTTT	CASSSSGTGNSPLHF
.	TRBJ1-5	14	.	TRBV5-5	TGTGCCAGCAGCTACCTGCGTAGCAATCAGCCCCAGCATTTT	CASSYLRSNQPQHF
.	TRBJ2-3	15	TRBD2	TRBV6-1	TGTGCCAGCAGTGAACTAGCGGGGGGGCTAAATACGCAGTATTTT	CASSELAGGLNTQYF
.	TRBJ2-3	19	.	TRBV18	TGTGCCAGCTCACCACGTTCCCCCGGGACATTCTCTAGCACAGATACGCAGTATTTT	CASSPRSPGTFSSTDTQYF
few	TRBJ2-5	15	TRBD1	TRBV9	TGTGCCAGCAGCGTACTAGGGGACAGCCAAGAGACCCAGTACTTC	CASSVLGDSQETQYF
.	TRBJ1-5	16	.	TRBV19	TGTGCCAGTAGTACCCCCTCGGCGAGTGGATTTCAGCCCCAGCATTTT	CASSTPSASGFQPQHF
few	TRBJ1-3	14	.	TRBV7-9	TGTGCCAGCAGCCCCGGGGTTCTTGGAAACACCATATATTTT	CASSPGVLGNTIYF
.	TRBJ2-5	13	.	TRBV27	TGTGCCAGCAGCCTGCGGAACTCCTACAACCAGTACTTC	CASSLRNSYNQYF
.	TRBJ2-5	15	TRBD2	TRBV6-1	TGTGCCAGCAGTTTAGCGGGAGTATACCAAGAGACCCAGTACTTC	CASSLAGVYQETQYF
.	TRBJ2-5	14	TRBD1	TRBV5-6	TGTGCCAGCAGCGCCCCGACAGGGTCCGAGACCCAGTACTTC	CASSAPTGSETQYF
.	TRBJ2-7	15	TRBD1	TRBV19	TGTGCCAGTACCGGTACGGGACAGGGAGTGGGCGAGCAGTACTTC	CASTGTGQGVGEQYF
.	TRBJ2-1	14	TRBD1	TRBV19	TGTGCCAGTAGTGATCCGGGACAGGTCAATGAGCAGTTCTTC	CASSDPGQVNEQFF
.	TRBJ2-1	15	.	TRBV5-1	TGCGCCAGCAGCTTGGACAGCAACTCCTACAATGAGCAGTTCTTC	CASSLDSNSYNEQFF
.	TRBJ1-2	15	TRBD1	TRBV19	TGTGCCAGTAGTACTTGGACAGGGGATTTCGATGGCTACACCTTC	CASSTWTGDFDGYTF
.	TRBJ2-1	14	.	TRBV7-2	TGTGCCAGCAGCTTAGTAACCAGATTAAATGAGCAGTTCTTC	CASSLVTRLNEQFF
.	TRBJ1-1	12	.	TRBV29-1	TGCAGCGTTGGGGGGGGAAGCACTGAAGCTTTCTTT	CSVGGGSTEAFF
once	TRBJ2-1	13	.	TRBV9	TGTGCCAGCAGCGGCCTCCGGAGCAATGAGCAGTTCTTC	CASSGLRSNEQFF
.	TRBJ1-1	14	.	TRBV4-1	TGCGCCAGCAGGGGAGGGACATTGAACACTGAAGCTTTCTTT	CASRGGTLNTEAFF
few	TRBJ2-5	14	.	TRBV7-2	TGTGCCAGCAGCTTATTACGGACCCAAGAGACCCAGTACTTC	CASSLLRTQETQYF
once	TRBJ1-2	13	.	TRBV29-1	TGCAGCGTTGATAAAGAAGGCAACTATGGCTACACCTTC	CSVDKEGNYGYTF
.	TRBJ1-5	15	.	TRBV5-1	TGCGCCAGCAGCGTACAGGGTACCGGCAATCAGCCCCAGCATTTT	CASSVQGTGNQPQHF
.	TRBJ1-1	15	.	TRBV6-5	TGTGCCAGCAGTTACCGCTCTTCGGCGCAGGGTGAAGCTTTCTTT	CASSYRSSAQGEAFF
.	TRBJ1-3	12	.	TRBV10-3	TGTGCCGCACAGGGTGCAGGAAACACCATATATTTT	CAAQGAGNTIYF
.	TRBJ1-1	13	.	TRBV12-5	TGTGCTAGTGGTCGGACAATGAACACTGAAGCTTTCTTT	CASGRTMNTEAFF
.	TRBJ1-2	11	.	TRBV5-1	TGCGTCAGCTCCTCCAGGGATGGCTACACCTTC	CVSSSRDGYTF
.	TRBJ2-1	13	.	TRBV7-8	TGTGCCAGCAGCTCCAAGGCCGGGAACGAGCAGTTCTTC	CASSSKAGNEQFF
.	TRBJ1-2	16	.	TRBV9	TGTGCCAGCAGCGCAGCCGGGTCACCTTTGGGCTATGGCTACACCTTC	CASSAAGSPLGYGYTF
.	TRBJ2-7	14	TRBD1	TRBV9	TGTGCCAGCAGCGGCCGGGACAGCTCCTACGAGCAGTACTTC	CASSGRDSSYEQYF
few	TRBJ1-1	15	.	TRBV28	TGTGCCAGCAGTAGCCCTACAATAGGGGGCACTGAAGCTTTCTTT	CASSSPTIGGTEAFF
.	TRBJ1-2	12	.	TRBV6-6	TGTGCCAGCACTGAGGGGGACAAGACCTACACCTTC	CASTEGDKTYTF
.	TRBJ2-1	15	.	TRBV19	TGTGCCAGTAGTATACTTCCCGACTCCTACAATGAGCAGTTCTTC	CASSILPDSYNEQFF
.	TRBJ2-7	14	TRBD1	TRBV7-2	TGTGCCAGCAGCCGTCCGGACAGGTCATACGAGCAGTACTTC	CASSRPDRSYEQYF
once	TRBJ1-5	13	.	TRBV5-5	TGTGCCAGCAGCTTGGTTGGAAGGGAGCCCCAGCATTTT	CASSLVGREPQHF
once	TRBJ1-2	14	TRBD1	TRBV10-3	TGTGCCATCCGAAAGCTCGACAGGGACCATGGCTACACCTTC	CAIRKLDRDHGYTF
.	TRBJ2-1	16	TRBD1	TRBV5-5	TGTGCCAGCAGCTTGGCTGGCCAGGGGGCGCGTTATGAGCAGTTCTTC	CASSLAGQGARYEQFF